The 3 T cell receptor beta chains given below trace back to one sample, sequenced in a study of blood T cell repertoires in COVID-19. Here immunoSEQ multiplex PCR was the method, and the copy in TCRdb shows in-frame clones only, minus some. Here the sample spans fewer than 500,000 clones, around 90% being singletons. Sequencing input: peripheral blood. The receptors were gathered from a man aged 18-30 years with COVID-19, enrolled during active disease.

This rearrangement joins TRBV27 to TRBJ2-7; 10 nucleotides line up with TRBD1. Germline V gene lookup returns CDR1 MNHEY and CDR2 SMNVEV (reference sequence). CDR3 size: 16 residues. Trimming took 5 bases from V and 5 from J; bases not matched to a gene: 12. CDR3 sequence: CASSPLPGTGVNEQYF. DNA for the CDR3: TGTGCCAGCAGTCCGTTGCCCGGGACAGGGGTAAACGAGCAGTACTTC.

The V call is TRBV5-1, the J call TRBJ2-5; 8 bases map to TRBD2. Germline V gives CDR1 SGHRS, CDR2 YFSETQ. The V gene end was trimmed by 0 bases and the J gene end by 2 bases; junction bases not matched to a gene: 9. CDR3 size: 17 residues. CDR3 residues: CASSLVTSGYEQETQYF. The CDR3 DNA follows: TGCGCCAGCAGCTTGGTCACTAGCGGATACGAACAAGAGACCCAGTACTTC. The full variable domain, its missing parts supplied by reference TRBV5-1 and TRBJ2-5, is KAGVTQTPRYLIKTRGQQVTLSCSPISGHRSVSWYQQTPGQGLQFLFEYFSETQRNKGNFPGRFSGRQFSNSRSEMNVSTLELGDSALYLCASSLVTSGYEQETQYFGPGTRLLVL.

The CDR3 loop reads CASSLTLKHVAPRDSSSYEQYF. In DNA form, the CDR3 reads TGTGCCAGCAGCTTAACTCTCAAACACGTCGCCCCCCGGGACAGTAGCTCCTACGAGCAGTACTTC. The chain recombines TRBV7-3 with TRBJ2-7; 7 bases agree with TRBD1. With V trimmed by 0 bases and J by 0 bases, 23 bases remained unmatched. The V gene's germline CDR1 is SGHTA and CDR2 FQGTGA. The length of the CDR3 is 22 residues.